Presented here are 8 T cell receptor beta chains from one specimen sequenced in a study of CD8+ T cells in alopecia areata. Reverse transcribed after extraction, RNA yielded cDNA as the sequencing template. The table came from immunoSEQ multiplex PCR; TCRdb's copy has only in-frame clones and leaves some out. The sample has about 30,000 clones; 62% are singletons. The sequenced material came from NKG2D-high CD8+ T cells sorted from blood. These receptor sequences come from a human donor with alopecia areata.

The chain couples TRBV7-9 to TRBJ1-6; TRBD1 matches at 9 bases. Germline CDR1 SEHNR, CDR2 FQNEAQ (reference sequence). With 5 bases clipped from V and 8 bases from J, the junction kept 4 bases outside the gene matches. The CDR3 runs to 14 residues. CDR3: CASSPGQGHSPLHF. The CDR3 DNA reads TGTGCCAGCAGCCCGGGACAGGGCCATTCACCCCTCCACTTT.

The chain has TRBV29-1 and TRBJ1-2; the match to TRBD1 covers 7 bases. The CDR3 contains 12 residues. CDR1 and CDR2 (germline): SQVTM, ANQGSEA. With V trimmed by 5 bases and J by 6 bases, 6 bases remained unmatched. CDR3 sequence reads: CSVPTGLDGYTF. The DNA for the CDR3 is TGCAGCGTTCCGACAGGGTTGGATGGCTACACCTTC.

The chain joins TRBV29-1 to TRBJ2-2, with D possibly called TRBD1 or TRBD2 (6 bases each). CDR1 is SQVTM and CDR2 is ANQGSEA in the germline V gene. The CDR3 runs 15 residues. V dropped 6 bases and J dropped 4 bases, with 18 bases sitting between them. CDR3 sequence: CSVGRRGGSTGELFF. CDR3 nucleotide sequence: TGCAGCGTCGGGCGCAGGGGAGGTAGCACCGGGGAGCTGTTTTTT.

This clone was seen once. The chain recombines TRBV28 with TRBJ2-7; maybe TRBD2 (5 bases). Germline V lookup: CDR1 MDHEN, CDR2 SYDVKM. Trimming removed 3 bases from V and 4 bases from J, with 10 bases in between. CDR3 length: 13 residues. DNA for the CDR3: TGTGCCAGCAGTTTTGTCGGGGAGTACGAGCAGTACTTC. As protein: CASSFVGEYEQYF.

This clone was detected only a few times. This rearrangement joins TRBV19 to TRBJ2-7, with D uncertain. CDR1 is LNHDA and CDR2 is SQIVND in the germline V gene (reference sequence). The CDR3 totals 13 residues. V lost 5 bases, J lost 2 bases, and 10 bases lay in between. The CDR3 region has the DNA TGTGCCAGTAGTCCCAGTACTCCCTACGAGCAGTACTTC. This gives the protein CASSPSTPYEQYF.

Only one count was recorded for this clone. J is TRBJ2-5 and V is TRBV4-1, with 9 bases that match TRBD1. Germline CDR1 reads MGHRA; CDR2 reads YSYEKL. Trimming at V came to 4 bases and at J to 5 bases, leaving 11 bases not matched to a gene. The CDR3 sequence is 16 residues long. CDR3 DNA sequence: TGCGCCAGCAGCCTCGGGACAGGGAGGCCAATGGAGACCCAGTACTTC. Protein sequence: CASSLGTGRPMETQYF.

The CDR3 region has the DNA TGTGCCAGCAGCTCCGGGACAGGGGTTGAAAAACTGTTTTTT. Its translation: CASSSGTGVEKLFF. The V call is TRBV7-9, the J call TRBJ1-4, with 10 bases that match TRBD1. V was pared by 4 bases and J by 7 bases, with 3 bases of the junction left unmatched. The CDR3 consists of 14 residues. Germline loops: CDR1 SEHNR, CDR2 FQNEAQ (reference sequence).

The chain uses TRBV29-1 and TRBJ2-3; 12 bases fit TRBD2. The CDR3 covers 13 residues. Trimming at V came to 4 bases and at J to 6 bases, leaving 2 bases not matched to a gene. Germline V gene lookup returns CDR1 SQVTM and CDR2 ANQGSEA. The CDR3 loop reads CSVVGTSGDTQYF. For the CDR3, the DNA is TGCAGCGTTGTCGGGACTAGCGGGGATACGCAGTATTTT.